What follows are 16 T cell receptor beta chains derived from one specimen sequenced in a study of blood T cell repertoires in COVID-19. The table came from immunoSEQ multiplex PCR; TCRdb's copy has only in-frame clones and leaves some out. The table has 210,000 or so clones, approximately 80% seen once. Sequences were obtained from PBMCs or T cells enriched from blood (not recorded which). All receptors derive from a man aged 30 to 45 with acute COVID-19.

There are a few counts of this clone. This CDR3 reads CASSPGTSGGARVNEQFF. Here the CDR3 DNA reads TGTGCCAGCAGTCCTGGGACTAGCGGGGGGGCGCGGGTGAATGAGCAGTTCTTC. The J gene is TRBJ2-1, the V gene TRBV2, with 16 bases that match TRBD2. The V segment lost 5 bases and the J segment 7 bases; nucleotides outside the gene matches: 11. The germline V gene encodes CDR1 SNHLY and CDR2 FYNNEI. The CDR3 covers 18 residues.

V is TRBV6-2 or TRBV6-3 and J is TRBJ1-2, with D tentatively TRBD1 (5 bases). The CDR3 length is 14 residues. Germline assignment: CDR1 MNHEY and CDR2 SVGEGT. Trimming removed 2 bases from V and 7 bases from J, with 14 bases in between. The CDR3 region is CASSYGAGYSGYTF. CDR3 nucleotide sequence: TGTGCCAGCAGTTACGGGGCCGGCTATTCTGGCTACACCTTC.

The chain is built from TRBV5-6 and TRBJ1-2, with TRBD1 matching 8 bases. J was trimmed by 7 bases and V by 6 bases; bases with no gene match: 14. The CDR3 sequence is 15 residues long. The germline V gene has CDR1 SGHDT and CDR2 YYEEEE. The CDR3 coding sequence is TGTGCCAGCACCCCGACGGACAGGGTGAAAGTTGGCTACACCTTC. Protein sequence: CASTPTDRVKVGYTF.

The chain employs TRBV28 and TRBJ1-5; no firm D call. Trimming removed 6 bases from V and 0 bases from J, with 9 bases in between. The length of the CDR3 is 14 residues. Germline CDR1 and CDR2: MDHEN and SYDVKM. The CDR3 DNA sequence: TGTGCCAGCAGCAACGACAATAGCAATCAGCCCCAGCATTTT. This translates into CASSNDNSNQPQHF.

The rearrangement uses TRBV3-1 (or the pseudogene TRBV3-2) and TRBJ2-7; D remains unclear. The ends were cut back, 2 bases at V and 4 bases at J, with 3 bases in the middle. The CDR3 extends over 11 amino acids. The V gene's germline CDR1 is LGHDT and CDR2 YNNKEL (reference sequence). The chain's CDR3 is CASSQHYEQYF. The CDR3 nucleotides are TGTGCCAGCAGCCAACATTACGAGCAGTACTTC.

The chain has TRBV27 and TRBJ2-3; 8 bases line up with TRBD2. V lost 4 bases, J lost 2 bases, and 14 bases stayed unmatched. The CDR3 is made up of 18 amino acids. CDR1 and CDR2 (germline): MNHEY, SMNVEV (reference sequence). The CDR3: CASSSYLGGAMNTDTQYF. CDR3 bases: TGTGCCAGCAGTTCCTACCTCGGGGGGGCCATGAACACAGATACGCAGTATTTT.

This rearrangement joins TRBV28 to TRBJ1-4; 12 bases map to TRBD1. V dropped 6 bases and J dropped 8; count of bases not matched to a gene: 4. The length of the CDR3 is 14 residues. Germline V gene data show CDR1 as MDHEN and CDR2 as SYDVKM. CDR3 DNA sequence: TGTGCCAGCAGCCCTGGGACAGGGGGCGAAAAACTGTTTTTT. Translation gives CASSPGTGGEKLFF. Full variable domain (remainder filled in from reference TRBV28 and TRBJ1-4): DVKVTQSSRYLVKRTGEKVFLECVQDMDHENMFWYRQDPGLGLRLIYFSYDVKMKEKGDIPEGYSVSREKKERFSLILESASTNQTSMYLCASSPGTGGEKLFFGSGTQLSVL.

The genes are TRBV9 and TRBJ1-1; a possible D gene is TRBD1 (5 bases). Germline V CDR1 and CDR2: SGDLS, YYNGEE. The CDR3 is 15 residues long. Trimming left V 0 bases short and J 1 base short, with 10 bases between. CDR3 nucleotides: TGTGCCAGCAGCGTAGAAGACAGTCGGAACACTGAAGCTTTCTTT. Protein product: CASSVEDSRNTEAFF.

The CDR3 protein is CASYFQGDNSPLHF. CDR3 nucleotide sequence: TGTGCCAGCTATTTCCAGGGTGATAATTCACCCCTCCACTTT. The chain couples TRBV5-4 to TRBJ1-6, with D perhaps TRBD1 (5 bases). CDR1 and CDR2 from the germline V gene are SGHNT and YYREEE (reference sequence). The CDR3 contains 14 residues. Between the trimmed V and J ends, which lost 7 bases and 5 bases, there was a span of 13 bases.

This clone was seen just once. The V and J genes are TRBV28 and TRBJ2-5; D remains ambiguous. The V gene's germline CDR1 is MDHEN and CDR2 SYDVKM. The CDR3 loop spans 15 amino acids. V was clipped by 0 bases and J by 1 base, with 9 bases between them. The CDR3 region is CASSLWASSQETQYF. The CDR3 DNA is TGTGCCAGCAGTTTATGGGCAAGTTCCCAAGAGACCCAGTACTTC.

This clone was seen a few times. The genes are TRBV6-5 and TRBJ2-3, with 9 bases identical to TRBD2. CDR1 is MNHEY and CDR2 is SVGAGI in the germline V gene. The CDR3 is 16 amino acids. V lost 4 bases and J lost 1; bases outside the gene matches: 6. This chain's CDR3 is CASSSQLAGRTDTQYF. DNA of the CDR3: TGTGCCAGCAGTTCCCAGCTAGCGGGACGCACAGATACGCAGTATTTT.

V and J are TRBV5-1 and TRBJ1-5; D may be TRBD1 (6 bases). Germline V CDR1 and CDR2: SGHRS, YFSETQ. V dropped 4 bases and J dropped 5 bases, with 13 bases sitting between them. The CDR3 contains 14 residues. The DNA for the CDR3 is TGCGCCAGCAGCCCAGGGGAGAGGGATCAGCCCCAGCATTTT. Translated: CASSPGERDQPQHF.

The chain uses TRBV7-2 and TRBJ2-1; tentative D call: TRBD1 (6 bases). In germline, CDR1 is SGHTA, CDR2 FQGNSA. The CDR3 contains 16 residues. Trimming cost V 6 bases and J 4 bases, with 19 bases left between them. CDR3 in amino acids: CASSTVGAARYNEQFF. CDR3 nucleotides: TGTGCCAGCAGTACAGTGGGGGCGGCTAGGTACAATGAGCAGTTCTTC.

This clone was found a few times. This chain links TRBV29-1 with TRBJ2-2, with TRBD1 identical over 9 bases. Germline V gives CDR1 SQVTM, CDR2 ANQGSEA. With 3 bases clipped from V and 1 base from J, the junction kept 6 bases outside the gene matches. The CDR3 loop spans 16 amino acids. CDR3 region: CSVELAGQGNTGELFF. Written as DNA, the CDR3 is TGCAGCGTTGAGTTGGCGGGACAGGGGAACACCGGGGAGCTGTTTTTT.

The genes are TRBV7-9 and TRBJ1-2; D is uncertain. V was shortened by 2 bases and J by 2 bases, with 15 bases between the two germline ends. The germline V gene encodes CDR1 SEHNR and CDR2 FQNEAQ (reference sequence). CDR3 length equals 16 residues. CDR3 sequence (DNA): TGTGCCAGCAGCTTAATTCGGGTGGTGAGGAACTATGGCTACACCTTC. This codes for CASSLIRVVRNYGYTF.

The V and J genes are TRBV19 and TRBJ1-2; perhaps TRBD1 as D (5 bases). V lost 5 bases to trimming and J lost 4 bases, with 14 bases between them. The CDR3 has 14 residues. CDR1 is LNHDA, CDR2 SQIVND, per germline (reference sequence). CDR3 protein: CASSLDSTLYGYTF. For the CDR3, the DNA is TGTGCCAGTAGTCTCGACAGTACACTCTATGGCTACACCTTC.